This T cell receptor beta chain appears in the sequencing data of a study of blood T cell repertoires in COVID-19. The germline CDR1 and CDR2 sequences are SGHNT and YYREEE (reference sequence). This CDR3 contains 15 residues. V dropped 4 bases and J dropped 3 bases, with 13 bases sitting between them. The repertoire was sequenced with immunoSEQ multiplex PCR; TCRdb's copy has only in-frame clones and lacks some. The data show tens of thousands of clones, around 87% seen once. The TCR comes from a human donor with acute or convalescent COVID-19. The donor label of this sample is uncertain. The V gene is TRBV5-4, the J gene TRBJ1-4; TRBD1 is a possible D gene (5 bases). Sequencing was performed on peripheral blood. As DNA, the CDR3 is TGTGCCAGCAGCCCCGCAGGGCTTGCTAATGAAAAACTGTTTTTT. As protein: CASSPAGLANEKLFF.